This T cell receptor beta chain is drawn from a study of cytomegalovirus exposure and HLA in healthy donors. The ends lost 2 bases at V and 0 bases at J; junction bases unmatched: 7. The CDR3 is 17 amino acids. Germline V lookup: CDR1 SGHVS, CDR2 FQNEAQ. Study conclusions and caveats: Judged likely to be a sequencing artifact was a cluster of highly shared sequence variants. The majority of CMV-associated TCR beta chains were reported as apparently HLA-restricted in a later analysis. Upon later analysis, TCR association rates were observed to vary by HLA locus, being highest for DRB1 and lowest for HLA-C.

Points on this clone: Its antigen is unidentified.

PCR employed 60 Vbeta and 13 Jbeta primers. Clones were sequenced by immunoSEQ multiplex PCR, and TCRdb holds only the in-frame ones, with some missing. Recorded for this sample: 150,000 or so clones. The specimen sequenced was PBMCs. The sequence was obtained from a woman between 35 and 50 years old in good health and CMV-seropositive. The chain is built from TRBV7-8 and TRBJ2-3; TRBD2 matches at 8 bases. The CDR3 nucleotides read TGTGCCAGCAGCTTAAAAGCCGCTAGCGGGAGCACAGATACGCAGTATTTT. As protein: CASSLKAASGSTDTQYF.